A selection of T cell receptor beta chains follows, all from one sample in a study of identical twins. Using its own MiXCR run on the 5' RACE reads, TCRdb lists one record per CDR3 protein. This sample has 650,000 to 800,000 distinct CDR3 sequences, with 8.6% found just once. These data were also filed under a second study, of yellow fever vaccine responses in identical twins.

The specimen sequenced was PBMCs. The receptors shown here come from a woman between 18 and 29 years old in good health. Both conserved end residues are part of each CDR3. D genes are given only for firm matches. Clone size is not always given. Where it is, it says once, few, many or a class for expanded clones.

>.|TRBJ2-2|TRBV7-2|few
CASSQRNTGELFF
TGTGCCAGCAGCCAGCGGAACACCGGGGAGCTGTTTTTT
>.|TRBJ1-3|TRBV5-1|few
CASSPPDENTIYF
TGCGCCAGCAGCCCCCCAGACGAAAACACCATATATTTT
>.|TRBJ2-7|TRBV29-1|.
CSALAGDSYEQYF
TGCAGCGCCCTTGCAGGGGACTCCTACGAGCAGTACTTC
>.|TRBJ2-3|TRBV12-3/TRBV12-4|.
CASSRELGGVSDTQYF
TGTGCCAGCAGCCGGGAGCTAGGGGGGGTATCGGATACGCAGTATTTT
>.|TRBJ2-2|TRBV20-1|.
CSAPPVGTRGTGELFF
TGCAGTGCCCCCCCCGTGGGGACCCGTGGCACCGGGGAGCTGTTTTTT
>.|TRBJ2-1|TRBV4-1|.
CASSQRGGGQSYNEQFF
TGCGCCAGCAGCCAGAGAGGCGGGGGCCAATCCTACAATGAGCAGTTCTTC
>.|TRBJ1-1|TRBV28|few
CASSFETGLNTEAFF
TGTGCCAGCAGTTTTGAGACAGGATTGAACACTGAAGCTTTCTTT
>TRBD1|TRBJ2-7|TRBV20-1|.
CGSTGTAYEQYF
TGCGGATCTACCGGGACAGCCTACGAGCAGTACTTC
>TRBD1|TRBJ1-2|TRBV12-3/TRBV12-4|many
CASSSPRGPGYGYTF
TGTGCCAGCAGTTCCCCAAGGGGGCCTGGGTATGGCTACACCTTC
>.|TRBJ2-2|TRBV4-2|.
CASSRVGGGNTGELFF
TGTGCCAGCAGCCGAGTCGGGGGAGGGAACACCGGGGAGCTGTTTTTT
>TRBD1|TRBJ2-3|TRBV11-2|.
CASSQGQGNTDTQYF
TGTGCCAGCAGCCAAGGACAGGGAAACACAGATACGCAGTATTTT
>.|TRBJ2-3|TRBV24-1|.
CATSEDPSRDTQYF
TGTGCCACCAGTGAGGACCCAAGCCGGGATACGCAGTATTTT
>.|TRBJ2-7|TRBV6-6|many
CASSYDRTYEQYF
TGTGCCAGCAGTTACGACAGAACCTACGAGCAGTACTTC
>.|TRBJ2-1|TRBV28|many
CASRIRTLEKYNEQFF
TGTGCCAGCAGGATACGGACATTAGAAAAATACAATGAGCAGTTCTTC
>.|TRBJ2-3|TRBV6-1|many
CASSQKTGSPDTQYF
TGTGCCAGCAGTCAAAAGACAGGCTCCCCAGATACGCAGTATTTT
>.|TRBJ2-3|TRBV7-9|few
CASSLRSAGFDTDTQYF
TGTGCCAGCAGCTTAAGATCCGCAGGGTTCGACACAGATACGCAGTATTTT
>.|TRBJ2-1|TRBV7-2|.
CASSNPLGQEQFF
TGTGCCAGCAGCAACCCGCTTGGTCAGGAGCAGTTCTTC
>.|TRBJ2-7|TRBV24-1|many
CATSDTGARDEQYF
TGTGCCACCAGTGATACGGGGGCAAGAGACGAGCAGTACTTC
>TRBD2|TRBJ2-3|TRBV7-2|.
CASSLRASGTTDTQYF
TGTGCCAGCAGCTTAAGAGCTAGCGGGACCACAGATACGCAGTATTTT
>.|TRBJ2-3|TRBV10-3|many
CAIREGSTDTQYF
TGTGCCATCAGAGAGGGAAGCACAGATACGCAGTATTTT
>.|TRBJ2-7|TRBV20-1|many
CSAAGGPYEQYF
TGCAGTGCTGCAGGGGGGCCCTACGAGCAGTACTTC
>.|TRBJ2-7|TRBV12-3/TRBV12-4|few
CASSSTVLGAEQYF
TGTGCCAGCAGTTCTACCGTCTTGGGGGCCGAGCAGTACTTC
>TRBD2|TRBJ2-1|TRBV27|.
CASSLEGLAGGIDEQFF
TGTGCCAGCAGTTTAGAAGGGCTAGCGGGCGGAATTGATGAGCAGTTCTTC
>.|TRBJ1-1|TRBV29-1|.
CSVVRDRTEAFF
TGCAGCGTTGTTAGGGATCGGACTGAAGCTTTCTTT
>.|TRBJ2-3|TRBV12-3/TRBV12-4|.
CASSLAPTSTDTQYF
TGTGCCAGCAGTTTAGCTCCCACTAGCACAGATACGCAGTATTTT
>TRBD1|TRBJ2-1|TRBV24-1|few
CATSDLRDREGDNEQFF
TGTGCCACCAGTGATCTACGCGACAGGGAAGGTGACAATGAGCAGTTCTTC
>.|TRBJ2-7|TRBV5-1|many
CASSLEGRLMDEQYF
TGCGCCAGCAGCTTGGAGGGTAGGTTGATGGACGAGCAGTACTTC
>.|TRBJ1-1|TRBV4-2|many
CASSQGPKANTEAFF
TGTGCCAGCAGCCAGGGTCCCAAAGCGAACACTGAAGCTTTCTTT
>TRBD2|TRBJ2-3|TRBV4-3|many
CASSQLAGGSGDTQYF
TGCGCCAGCAGCCAACTAGCGGGAGGAAGTGGAGATACGCAGTATTTT
>TRBD2|TRBJ2-3|TRBV7-2|.
CASSPDPSGRSTDTQYF
TGTGCCAGCAGCCCAGACCCTAGCGGGCGAAGCACAGATACGCAGTATTTT
>.|TRBJ2-3|TRBV6-5|many
CASSYDRITDTQYF
TGTGCCAGCAGTTACGACAGGATCACAGATACGCAGTATTTT
>TRBD1|TRBJ2-1|TRBV7-2|many
CASSPIRTGGYNEQFF
TGTGCCAGCAGCCCCATTAGGACAGGGGGCTACAATGAGCAGTTCTTC
>.|TRBJ2-2|TRBV6-4|.
CASSDSWVDTGELFF
TGTGCCAGCAGTGACTCGTGGGTCGACACCGGGGAGCTGTTTTTT
>TRBD1|TRBJ2-1|TRBV6-2/TRBV6-3|many
CASSYPGTGGNEQFF
TGTGCCAGCAGTTACCCCGGGACAGGGGGTAATGAGCAGTTCTTC
>.|TRBJ2-5|TRBV29-1|.
CSVEDRSDVTLGETQYF
TGCAGCGTTGAAGATCGGTCTGACGTAACCTTAGGGGAGACCCAGTACTTC
>.|TRBJ1-5|TRBV3-1|many
CASSRGTNQPQHF
TGTGCCAGCAGCCGTGGAACAAATCAGCCCCAGCATTTT
>TRBD2|TRBJ2-7|TRBV7-2|.
CASSLARTSGGIHYEQYF
TGTGCCAGCAGCTTAGCCCGGACTAGCGGGGGGATACACTACGAGCAGTACTTC
>TRBD1|TRBJ2-3|TRBV6-1|few
CASKYRGNADTQYF
TGTGCCAGCAAGTACAGGGGGAACGCAGATACGCAGTATTTT
>.|TRBJ2-2|TRBV7-2|many
CASSLTGTGELFF
TGCGCCAGCAGCTTGACGGGCACCGGGGAGCTGTTTTTT
>TRBD1|TRBJ1-5|TRBV12-3/TRBV12-4|.
CASTSQGASNQPQHF
TGTGCCAGCACCTCGCAGGGGGCGAGCAATCAGCCCCAGCATTTT
>.|TRBJ2-2|TRBV20-1|many
CSAGTGEVGTGELFF
TGCAGTGCTGGTACAGGGGAGGTCGGCACCGGGGAGCTGTTTTTT
>.|TRBJ2-3|TRBV7-2|.
CASSLGHSTDTQCF
TGTGCCAGCAGCTTAGGTCACAGCACAGATACGCAGTGTTTT
>TRBD2|TRBJ2-5|TRBV11-2|few
CASSSGTSGGERETQYF
TGTGCCAGCAGCTCTGGGACTAGCGGGGGAGAGAGGGAGACCCAGTACTTC
>TRBD1|TRBJ1-1|TRBV11-2|few
CASSLLQGYTEAFF
TGTGCCAGCAGCTTATTACAGGGGTACACTGAAGCTTTCTTT
>.|TRBJ2-3|TRBV27|.
CASSLYLIRGTDTQYF
TGTGCCAGCAGTTTATATCTAATACGGGGCACAGATACGCAGTATTTT
>.|TRBJ1-2|TRBV7-9|few
CASSLSTEFYGYTF
TGTGCCAGCAGCCTTTCGACAGAATTCTATGGCTACACCTTC
>.|TRBJ2-5|TRBV2|many
CASSVQETQYF
TGTGCCAGCAGCGTACAAGAGACCCAGTACTTC
>.|TRBJ2-2|TRBV3-1|few
CASSYLTNGELFF
TGTGCCAGCAGTTATCTAACCAACGGGGAGCTGTTTTTT
>TRBD1|TRBJ2-2|TRBV20-1|.
CSARNRGTVTGELFF
TGCAGTGCTAGGAACAGGGGAACTGTCACCGGGGAGCTGTTTTTT